Listed below are T cell receptor beta chains from one sample, sequenced in a study of human versus mouse CDR3 diversity and MHC coevolution. Some clones are missing from TCRdb's copy, which holds only in-frame ones; the method was immunoSEQ multiplex PCR. The sample has more than 60,000 clones, 92% seen once. The specimen was naive CD4+ T cells from blood. The receptors derive from a person between 25 and 70 years old in good health. Both conserved end residues are part of each CDR3. A D gene is named only where the DNA matches it firmly. Not every row has a clone size; where given, it reads once, few, many or a size class.

TRBV7-9	TRBJ2-2	TRBD2	-	CASSPLAGGGTGELFF	TGTGCCAGCAGCCCGCTAGCGGGAGGCGGGACCGGGGAGCTGTTTTTT
TRBV28	TRBJ2-5	-	-	CASSLLGGGTLETQYF	TGTGCCAGCAGTTTACTTGGAGGAGGGACGTTAGAGACCCAGTACTTC
TRBV9	TRBJ2-2	TRBD1	-	CASSAGTGVLSGELFF	TGTGCCAGCAGCGCCGGGACAGGAGTCCTATCCGGGGAGCTGTTTTTT
TRBV27	TRBJ1-2	TRBD1	-	CASSFGDRDHGYTF	TGTGCCAGCAGTTTCGGTGACAGGGACCATGGCTACACCTTC
TRBV5-1	TRBJ1-5	-	once	CASSRSRCGNQPQHF	TGCGCCAGCAGTAGGTCTAGGTGTGGGAATCAGCCCCAGCATTTT
TRBV2	TRBJ1-4	TRBD1	-	CASSSAGGSVEKLFF	TGTGCCAGCAGTTCGGCAGGGGGCTCGGTTGAAAAACTGTTTTTT
TRBV5-1	TRBJ1-5	-	once	CASSLAGSDQPQHF	TGCGCCAGCAGCTTGGCAGGCTCGGATCAGCCCCAGCATTTT
TRBV5-4	TRBJ1-1	TRBD1	-	CASSLLGQENTEAFF	TGTGCCAGCAGCTTGCTAGGACAGGAAAACACTGAAGCTTTCTTT
TRBV7-2	TRBJ1-5	-	few	CASSLGQTKDQPQHF	TGTGCCAGCAGCTTGGGTCAGACTAAGGATCAGCCCCAGCATTTT
TRBV27	TRBJ1-5	-	-	CASSPIRGNQPQHF	TGTGCCAGCAGTCCCATCCGGGGCAATCAGCCCCAGCATTTT
TRBV2	TRBJ2-7	-	-	CASSALGYEQYF	TGTGCCAGCAGTGCCCTAGGCTACGAGCAGTACTTC
TRBV6-5	TRBJ1-4	-	-	CASSTDTRNEKLFF	TGTGCCAGCAGTACAGACACGCGTAATGAAAAACTGTTTTTT
TRBV2	TRBJ1-1	-	-	CASSAGRLNTEAFF	TGTGCCAGCAGTGCAGGCAGATTGAACACTGAAGCTTTCTTT
TRBV18	TRBJ2-7	-	-	CASSPPNSVSYEQYF	TGTGCCAGCTCACCACCGAACAGTGTATCCTACGAGCAGTACTTC
TRBV6-6	TRBJ1-6	-	-	CASSYSVKGLNSPLHF	TGTGCCAGCAGTTACTCGGTGAAAGGACTTAATTCACCCCTCCACTTT
TRBV11-2	TRBJ1-1	-	once	CASSLLRGSEAFF	TGTGCCAGCAGCCTCCTGCGAGGTTCGGAAGCTTTCTTT
TRBV25-1	TRBJ2-7	TRBD2	-	CASRVAGSYEQYF	TGTGCCAGCAGGGTAGCGGGAAGTTACGAGCAGTACTTC
TRBV28	TRBJ2-1	-	-	CASSSVYNEQFF	TGTGCCAGCAGTTCTGTATACAATGAGCAGTTCTTC
TRBV10-3	TRBJ1-5	-	-	CAISEYRDSNQPQHF	TGTGCCATCAGTGAATACAGGGATAGCAATCAGCCCCAGCATTTT
TRBV11-2	TRBJ2-2	-	-	CASSLGQPGAGELFF	TGTGCCAGCAGCTTAGGCCAGCCGGGTGCCGGGGAGCTGTTTTTT
TRBV2	TRBJ1-1	-	-	CASSEWESTEAFF	TGTGCCAGCAGTGAGTGGGAGAGCACTGAAGCTTTCTTT
TRBV5-4	TRBJ2-7	TRBD1	-	CASSLGGTGGHEQYF	TGTGCCAGCAGCTTGGGCGGGACAGGGGGCCACGAGCAGTACTTC
TRBV5-1	TRBJ2-1	TRBD1	-	CASSLEGAGTGWAPNEQFF	TGCGCCAGCAGCTTGGAGGGGGCAGGGACCGGCTGGGCCCCCAATGAGCAGTTCTTC
TRBV10-2	TRBJ1-4	-	-	CASSDGGRVNEKLFF	TGCGCCAGCAGTGATGGAGGAAGGGTTAATGAAAAACTGTTTTTT
TRBV5-1	TRBJ2-5	-	once	CASSLGLNVETQYF	TGCGCCAGCAGCTTGGGTCTAAATGTGGAGACCCAGTACTTC
TRBV19	TRBJ2-1	-	-	CASTSDRLNEQFF	TGTGCCAGTACCTCAGACAGACTCAATGAGCAGTTCTTC
TRBV29-1	TRBJ1-2	-	-	CSVERRLAGVGYTF	TGCAGCGTTGAAAGGCGGCTCGCAGGGGTTGGCTACACCTTC
TRBV29-1	TRBJ1-1	-	-	CSVVSPSVDSLNTEAFF	TGCAGCGTTGTGTCCCCTAGTGTGGACAGCCTGAACACTGAAGCTTTCTTT
TRBV6-1	TRBJ1-5	-	-	CASSESGFRPQHF	TGTGCCAGCAGTGAATCAGGGTTTCGGCCCCAGCATTTT
TRBV5-1	TRBJ2-3	TRBD2	-	CASNIRGGPSDTQYF	TGCGCCAGCAACATCCGGGGGGGCCCCTCAGATACGCAGTATTTT
TRBV4-1	TRBJ2-7	-	-	CASSQGSGTGDSYEQYF	TGCGCCAGCAGCCAAGGGTCAGGCACAGGAGATTCCTACGAGCAGTACTTC
TRBV2	TRBJ1-2	-	once	CASCPLLKGDYGYTF	TGTGCCAGCTGCCCTCTTTTGAAGGGGGACTATGGCTACACCTTC
TRBV6-6	TRBJ2-1	TRBD2	-	CASSKLSGGEQFF	TGTGCCAGCAGTAAACTATCCGGGGGGGAGCAGTTCTTC
TRBV19	TRBJ1-1	TRBD1	-	CASSRGTGDFEAFF	TGTGCCAGTAGTAGAGGGACAGGCGACTTTGAAGCTTTCTTT
TRBV28	TRBJ2-7	TRBD1	-	CASSPYRRGQGSYEQYF	TGTGCCAGCAGTCCATACAGGCGGGGACAGGGGTCCTACGAGCAGTACTTC
TRBV9	TRBJ2-1	-	-	CASSVGTFDEQFF	TGTGCCAGCAGCGTTGGGACTTTCGATGAGCAGTTCTTC
TRBV19	TRBJ1-3	TRBD1	few	CASDRGVSGNTIYF	TGTGCCAGTGACAGGGGCGTCTCTGGAAACACCATATATTTT
TRBV2	TRBJ2-3	TRBD2	-	CASRLAGADTQYF	TGTGCCAGCAGACTAGCGGGGGCAGATACGCAGTATTTT
TRBV7-8	TRBJ2-5	-	once	CASSVPRETQYF	TGTGCCAGCAGCGTCCCCAGGGAGACCCAGTACTTC
TRBV10-2	TRBJ1-5	-	-	CASSEHGGPQPQHF	TGCGCCAGCAGTGAGCATGGGGGCCCTCAGCCCCAGCATTTT
TRBV6-6	TRBJ2-5	-	-	CASSYNGQETQYF	TGTGCCAGCAGTTACAACGGCCAAGAGACCCAGTACTTC
TRBV5-1	TRBJ1-3	-	-	CASSFGYGEASNSGNTIYF	TGCGCCAGCAGCTTCGGATATGGAGAGGCCTCCAACTCTGGAAACACCATATATTTT
TRBV7-3	TRBJ1-3	-	once	CASSLMGGAGSGNTIYF	TGTGCCAGCAGCTTAATGGGGGGAGCGGGGAGTGGAAACACCATATATTTT
TRBV19	TRBJ2-7	-	-	CASSPQVGPYEQYF	TGTGCCAGTAGCCCACAGGTCGGTCCCTACGAGCAGTACTTC
TRBV20-1	TRBJ2-1	-	-	CSARPLEQFF	TGCAGTGCTAGACCTCTTGAGCAGTTCTTC
TRBV7-6	TRBJ2-3	-	-	CASSSHPKGLSRDDTQYF	TGTGCCAGCAGCTCCCACCCGAAGGGGCTCTCCAGAGACGATACGCAGTATTTT
TRBV28	TRBJ2-2	TRBD2	-	CASIAGGPGELFF	TGTGCCAGCATTGCGGGGGGGCCCGGGGAGCTGTTTTTT
TRBV4-2	TRBJ2-7	TRBD1	-	CASSQDGTGAYEQYF	TGTGCCAGCAGCCAAGATGGGACAGGGGCCTACGAGCAGTACTTC
TRBV7-9	TRBJ1-2	-	-	CASSLLGQSYGYTF	TGTGCCAGCAGCTTGCTCGGACAGTCCTATGGCTACACCTTC
TRBV7-2	TRBJ2-1	-	-	CASSFDVRGGSYNEQFF	TGTGCCAGCAGCTTTGACGTCCGGGGAGGCTCCTACAATGAGCAGTTCTTC